A selection of T cell receptor beta chains follows, all from one sample in a study of regulatory T cells in long-lasting Graves disease. TCRdb recomputed calls from the multiplex PCR reads with MiXCR, one row per CDR3 protein. The sample records some 560,000 distinct CDR3 sequences, approximately 16% being singletons. This same sample was also part of a study on T cells in Graves' hyperthyroidism and ophthalmopathy.

The starting material was peripheral blood mononuclear cells (PBMCs), obtained at new diagnosis, from a patient treated with antithyroid drugs. Receptors originate from a woman in her forties or fifties with Graves disease. Both conserved end residues are part of each CDR3. D genes are given only for firm matches. Only part of the rows carry a size: once, few, many, or a class if the clone is expanded.

-	TRBV7-2	many	TRBJ1-5	12	TGTGCCAGCAGCCCTTCGACGGGGCCCCAGCATTTT	CASSPSTGPQHF
-	TRBV7-3	many	TRBJ1-1	14	TGTGCCAGCAGCTTAGGGTCGCCCGGCGCTGAAGCTTTCTTT	CASSLGSPGAEAFF
-	TRBV5-1	-	TRBJ2-1	13	TGCGCCGGAGAGCTACCCCCTGGGGATGAGCAGTTCTTC	CAGELPPGDEQFF
-	TRBV28	few	TRBJ2-3	13	TGTGCCAGCAGTTTACGAACCCCGGATACGCAGTATTTT	CASSLRTPDTQYF
-	TRBV28	many	TRBJ2-7	14	TGTGCCAGCACCCTAGGAGCTGGGAACTACGAGCAGTACTTC	CASTLGAGNYEQYF
-	TRBV2	few	TRBJ1-1	14	TGTGCCAGCAGGTGGGAGGTGATGAACACTGAAGCTTTCTTT	CASRWEVMNTEAFF
-	TRBV20-1	many	TRBJ1-2	14	TGCAGTGCATCCGACAGGACCCTAAAGTCCGGCTACACCTTC	CSASDRTLKSGYTF
-	TRBV15	-	TRBJ1-6	13	TGTGCCACCAGCAGAGTAACAGATTCACCCCTCCACTTT	CATSRVTDSPLHF
-	TRBV6-2/TRBV6-3	many	TRBJ2-1	17	TGTGCCAGCAGTTACCCGTTAGGGGGAAGCTCCTACAATGAGCAGTTCTTC	CASSYPLGGSSYNEQFF
-	TRBV6-1	many	TRBJ2-1	12	TGTGCCAGCAGTGCCCTAGCAAATGAGCAGTTCTTC	CASSALANEQFF
-	TRBV6-2/TRBV6-3	many	TRBJ1-1	9	TGTGCCAGCAGTGAAGTAGCTTTCTTT	CASSEVAFF
-	TRBV4-1	few	TRBJ1-2	15	TGCGCCAGCAGCCCGCTACAGGGTGCGGAATATGGCTACACCTTC	CASSPLQGAEYGYTF
TRBD1	TRBV3-1	many	TRBJ1-4	15	TGTGCCAGCAGCCCACGTGGGGACAGGGGTGAAAAACTGTTTTTT	CASSPRGDRGEKLFF
TRBD1	TRBV7-9	many	TRBJ2-7	14	TGTGCCAGCAGCCAGGGACAGGGGGCAAGGGAGCAGTACTTC	CASSQGQGAREQYF
-	TRBV27	many	TRBJ2-1	15	TGTGCCAGCAGTTTATTGGGGGGGCCCTACAATGAGCAGTTCTTC	CASSLLGGPYNEQFF
-	TRBV7-9	few	TRBJ2-1	16	TGTGCCAGCAGCCGTTTAAAACAGGGCCTCTACAATGAGCAGTTCTTC	CASSRLKQGLYNEQFF
-	TRBV20-1	many	TRBJ1-5	17	TGCAGTGCTAGAACGCTAGACCCCTCTTATAGCAATCAGCCCCAGCATTTT	CSARTLDPSYSNQPQHF
-	TRBV12-3/TRBV12-4	few	TRBJ1-1	13	TGTGCCAGCAGTTTAGTTGGGAACACTGGAGCTTTCTTT	CASSLVGNTGAFF
TRBD1	TRBV6-1	-	TRBJ1-6	15	TGTGCCAGCAGGACCCGGGACAGCAGTAATTCACCCCTCCACTTT	CASRTRDSSNSPLHF
TRBD1	TRBV20-1	many	TRBJ2-7	14	TGCAGTGCTAGGGAACAGGGGGCGGCCTACGAGCAGTACTTC	CSAREQGAAYEQYF
TRBD2	TRBV5-1	few	TRBJ2-1	15	TGCGCCAGCAGCGTCGGGGGGACTGCGTACAATGAGCAGTTCTTC	CASSVGGTAYNEQFF
TRBD1	TRBV12-3/TRBV12-4	few	TRBJ1-3	16	TGTGCCAGCAGTTTCGGACGGGGACAGGGGCGAAACACCATATATTTT	CASSFGRGQGRNTIYF
-	TRBV6-2/TRBV6-3	many	TRBJ2-1	13	TGTGCCAGCAGTTACTCGCTTTACAATGAGCAGTTCTTC	CASSYSLYNEQFF
-	TRBV20-1	many	TRBJ1-1	16	TGCAGTGCTGCCGGGACACCCGCAATAGGAGTGGCTGAAGCTTTCTTT	CSAAGTPAIGVAEAFF
TRBD1	TRBV29-1	few	TRBJ1-2	11	TGCAGCGTAGAGACAGGGGGCAAGAACACCTTC	CSVETGGKNTF
-	TRBV14	-	TRBJ2-3	19	TGTGCCAGCAGCCAAGAGGATCCCTTGGGAGGGGGTTTCGCAGATACGCAGTATTTT	CASSQEDPLGGGFADTQYF
-	TRBV12-3/TRBV12-4	few	TRBJ2-1	13	TGTGCCAGCAGTTCGCAGAGTTACAATGAGCAGTTCTTC	CASSSQSYNEQFF
TRBD2	TRBV13	many	TRBJ2-1	15	TGTGCCAGCAGCCCGACTAGCGGGGGGATGAATGAGCAGTTCTTC	CASSPTSGGMNEQFF